These 21 T cell receptor beta chains originate from one sample sequenced in a study of vaccination and CD4 T cells after COVID-19. Researchers used the Oncomine TCR Beta short-read assay to sequence DNA from cultured CD4+ T cells. TCRdb passed the PCR reads through MiXCR, listing each CDR3 protein once. The sample has some 9,600 distinct CDR3 sequences; around 25% are singletons. The antigens these receptors bind are not known. The treatment denotes: approximately 10-day PBMC culture with coronavirus spike peptide pools or control peptides (ViraFEST assay). Sequencing was performed on CD4+ T cells from blood, cultured in vitro, taken before SARS-CoV-2 vaccination. Receptors were obtained from a human donor who received a COVID-19 vaccine.

The chain is built from TRBV11-2 and TRBJ1-4; 8 bases are a match to TRBD1. V gave up 5 bases and J gave up 6 bases; unmatched junction bases: 8. Germline V gene data show CDR1 as SGHAT and CDR2 as FQNNGV. The length of the CDR3 is 15 residues. CDR3: CASSPTGVKYEKLFF. CDR3 nucleotide sequence: TGTGCCAGCAGCCCGACAGGGGTTAAATATGAAAAACTGTTTTTT.

Only a few counts were recorded for this clonotype. The chain uses TRBV7-9 and TRBJ2-5; 7 bases line up with TRBD2. Germline CDR1 is SEHNR and CDR2 is FQNEAQ (reference sequence). The V and J ends lost 1 base and 2 bases, in that order; junction bases with no gene match: 4. The CDR3 consists of 15 residues. In DNA, the CDR3 is TGTGCCAGCAGCTTAGTGACTAGCCTTCAAGAGACCCAGTACTTC. Residues: CASSLVTSLQETQYF.

The rearrangement uses TRBV9 and TRBJ2-3, with D perhaps TRBD1 or TRBD2 (5 bases each). CDR3 length: 13 amino acids. V shed 2 bases and J shed 1 base, with 5 bases lying between them. Germline values: CDR1 SGDLS, CDR2 YYNGEE. CDR3 sequence: CASSVGGTDTQYF. CDR3 coding DNA: TGTGCCAGCAGCGTGGGGGGCACAGATACGCAGTATTTT.

The chain combines TRBV7-9 with TRBJ2-3; 8 nucleotides line up with TRBD2. The CDR3 runs 17 residues. Germline loops: CDR1 SEHNR, CDR2 FQNEAQ (reference sequence). The junction had 12 bases not matched to a gene; V was cut back by 2 bases and J by 5 bases. CDR3 DNA sequence: TGTGCCAGCAGCTTACGGCCCCTCAGCGGGGGAGGAGATACGCAGTATTTT. Translating it yields CASSLRPLSGGGDTQYF.

This clonotype was seen a handful of times. The chain has TRBV20-1 and TRBJ1-2; 7 nucleotides align to TRBD1. This CDR3 has 12 amino acids. The germline V gene encodes CDR1 DFQATT and CDR2 SNEGSKA (reference sequence). V was clipped by 6 bases and J by 5 bases; unmatched bases: 6. The CDR3 sequence: CSARETGYGYTF. DNA of the CDR3: TGCAGTGCACGGGAGACAGGGTATGGCTACACCTTC.

The V and J genes are TRBV7-9 and TRBJ2-2; D perhaps matches TRBD1 (5 bases). V was clipped by 5 bases and J by 4 bases, with 14 bases between them. Germline V CDR1 and CDR2: SEHNR, FQNEAQ (reference sequence). This CDR3 is 15 amino acids long. CDR3 region: CASSRSNRGTGELFF. The CDR3 DNA is TGTGCCAGCAGCCGCTCGAATAGGGGCACCGGGGAGCTGTTTTTT.

This clonotype was detected a few times. This chain connects TRBV24-1 to TRBJ1-1, with 7 positions matching TRBD1. This CDR3 has 13 residues. The germline CDR1 and CDR2 sequences are KGHDR and SFDVKD. V gave up 10 bases and J gave up 1 base; unmatched junction bases: 5. CDR3 DNA sequence: TGTGCCACTAGAAGACAGGGGAACACTGAAGCTTTCTTT. This codes for CATRRQGNTEAFF.

V and J are TRBV7-3 and TRBJ2-1; D gene unclear. The V end lost 2 bases, the J end lost 0 bases, and 8 bases lay between the germline ends. In germline, CDR1 is SGHTA, CDR2 FQGTGA. The CDR3 has 15 residues. The CDR3 is CASSLQIRSYNEQFF. The CDR3 nucleotides are TGTGCCAGCAGCTTACAGATCCGCTCCTACAATGAGCAGTTCTTC.

This clonotype has just a few counts. The chain is built from TRBV18 and TRBJ1-2, with 7 nucleotides matching TRBD1. Trimming took 2 bases from V and 4 from J; bases not matched to a gene: 4. Germline values: CDR1 KGHSH, CDR2 LQKENI. There are 14 residues in the CDR3. CDR3 residues: CASSPVDRSYGYTF. In DNA form, the CDR3 reads TGTGCCAGCTCACCAGTGGACAGGAGCTATGGCTACACCTTC.

The chain recombines TRBV7-2 with TRBJ2-2; 7 bases align to TRBD2. Germline V gives CDR1 SGHTA, CDR2 FQGNSA. V gave up 4 bases and J gave up 4 bases; unmatched junction bases: 6. The CDR3 contains 15 residues. CDR3 in amino acids: CASSYQRGVTGELFF. CDR3 nucleotide sequence: TGTGCCAGCAGCTACCAGCGGGGAGTCACCGGGGAGCTGTTTTTT.

CDR3 region: CASSQSGTGALFSSYEQYF. The CDR3 nucleotides are TGTGCCAGCAGCCAATCCGGGACAGGCGCCCTTTTTAGCTCCTACGAGCAGTACTTC. The rearrangement links TRBV4-2 to TRBJ2-7; 8 positions agree with TRBD1. The junction had 15 bases not matched to a gene; V was cut back by 2 bases and J by 0 bases. The germline CDR1 and CDR2 sequences are LGHNA and YNFKEQ. The CDR3 spans 19 residues.

This clonotype was counted a few times. The chain combines TRBV12-3 or TRBV12-4 with TRBJ2-2, with D possibly matching TRBD1 (6 bases). Deletions cut 6 bases from V and 3 bases from J, with 11 bases between. CDR3 length equals 14 residues. For the CDR3, the DNA is TGTGCCAGCAGCTGGGACACGGACACCGGGGAGCTGTTTTTT. It specifies CASSWDTDTGELFF.

V usage is TRBV19 and J usage is TRBJ2-3; tentative D call: TRBD2 (5 bases). The CDR3 spans 14 residues. The germline CDR1 and CDR2 sequences are LNHDA and SQIVND (reference sequence). V was clipped by 3 bases and J by 2 bases, with 9 bases between them. The CDR3 loop is CASSMRATTDTQYF. The CDR3 nucleotides are TGTGCCAGTAGTATGCGGGCCACCACAGATACGCAGTATTTT. Full variable domain (rest looked up from reference TRBV19 and TRBJ2-3): DGGITQSPKYLFRKEGQNVTLSCEQNLNHDAMYWYRQDPGQGLRLIYYSQIVNDFQKGDIAEGYSVSREKKESFPLTVTSAQKNPTAFYLCASSMRATTDTQYFGPGTRLTVL.

V and J are TRBV29-1 and TRBJ1-1; unclear D gene. The V gene's germline CDR1 is SQVTM and CDR2 ANQGSEA. Trimming took off 3 bases at V and 2 bases at J, with 1 base between the two ends. The CDR3 is made up of 10 amino acids. This CDR3 is CSVDNTEAFF. In DNA, the CDR3 is TGCAGCGTTGATAACACTGAAGCTTTCTTT. Based on the CDR3 plus reference TRBV29-1 and TRBJ1-1, the full variable domain is SAVISQKPSRDICQRGTSLTIQCQVDSQVTMMFWYRQQPGQSLTLIATANQGSEATYESGFVIDKFPISRPNLTFSTLTVSNMSPEDSSIYLCSVDNTEAFFGQGTRLTVV.

The V call is TRBV5-6, the J call TRBJ2-3; possible D gene TRBD2, 7 bases. With 0 bases removed from V and 3 bases from J, the gap between germline ends came to 14 bases. Germline V CDR1 and CDR2: SGHDT, YYEEEE. The CDR3 sequence is 16 residues long. The DNA of the CDR3 is TGTGCCAGCAGCTTGGAGTCGGGGGGCGGGACAGATACGCAGTATTTT. This encodes CASSLESGGGTDTQYF.

This sequence joins TRBV20-1 and TRBJ2-7; D might be TRBD2 (5 bases). CDR1 is DFQATT and CDR2 is SNEGSKA in the germline V gene (reference sequence). Trimming removed 1 base at V and 5 bases at J, with 15 bases between. This CDR3 has 14 amino acids. CDR3 sequence: CSARGGLRGNEQYF. The CDR3 DNA reads as TGCAGTGCTAGAGGCGGGCTCCGTGGTAACGAGCAGTACTTC.

The gene calls are TRBV12-3 or TRBV12-4 and TRBJ1-5; 8 bases are a match to TRBD1. The CDR3 contains 14 residues. V lost 5 bases to trimming and J lost 9 bases; unmatched junction nucleotides: 9. CDR3 DNA sequence: TGTGCCAGCAGTCTAGGGACAGGTCTTCGGCCCCAGCATTTT. This translates into CASSLGTGLRPQHF.

CDR3 amino acids: CASSHRLSYPGETQYF. The CDR3 DNA sequence: TGTGCCAGCAGCCACCGACTATCTTACCCGGGAGAGACCCAGTACTTC. The genes are TRBV4-2 and TRBJ2-5; the D gene is possibly TRBD2 (5 bases). Trimming removed 3 bases from V and 4 bases from J, with 18 bases in between. The CDR3 loop spans 16 amino acids. From germline, CDR1 is LGHNA and CDR2 YNFKEQ.

CDR3 nucleotide sequence: TGTGCCAGCAGTTCGAGGGGAATCTCCTACAATGAGCAGTTCTTC. Amino acids: CASSSRGISYNEQFF. This sequence joins TRBV6-5 and TRBJ2-1; either TRBD1 or TRBD2 may supply D (5 bases each). The CDR3 loop spans 15 amino acids. CDR1 is MNHEY, CDR2 SVGAGI, per germline. Trimming stripped 4 bases from V and 0 bases from J, with 10 bases between.

V and J are TRBV6-4 and TRBJ1-1; no firm D call. CDR1 and CDR2 (germline): MRHNA, SNTAGT. Between the trimmed V and J ends, which lost 0 bases and 6 bases, there was a span of 8 bases. The CDR3 sequence is 13 residues long. In DNA, the CDR3 is TGTGCCAGCAGTGACTCAATGGAAGCTGAAGCTTTCTTT. Translating it yields CASSDSMEAEAFF.

Only one count was recorded for this clonotype. The V call is TRBV20-1, the J call TRBJ2-3; D remains unclear. CDR3 length equals 11 residues. Germline CDR1 reads DFQATT; CDR2 reads SNEGSKA (reference sequence). Trimming cost V 1 base and J 3 bases, with 2 bases left between them. In DNA, the CDR3 is TGCAGTGCTAGAGGAACAGATACGCAGTATTTT. This codes for CSARGTDTQYF.